The 6 T cell receptor beta chains below were found in one sample sequenced in a study of blood T cells in healthy people across ages. The second PCR ran 7 to 11 cycles with a sample-barcoded 5' primer and J-beta primers. TCRdb fed the 5' RACE reads into MiXCR, producing one record per CDR3 protein. The table has fewer than 1 million distinct CDR3 sequences, under 45% seen once; the top ten hold roughly a fifth. The specimen was blood. These TCRs come from a man between 60 and 75 years old in good health.

This chain joins TRBV6-6 and TRBJ2-1, with 11 bases aligning to TRBD2. Germline V gene lookup returns CDR1 MNHNY and CDR2 SVGAGI (reference sequence). The CDR3 is made up of 15 amino acids. The J segment lost 4 bases and the V segment lost 5 bases, leaving 4 bases of the junction unmatched. The CDR3 bases are TGTGCCAGCAGTACGGGACTAGCGGCGTACAATGAGCAGTTCTTC. It is translated as CASSTGLAAYNEQFF.

The V call is TRBV7-2, the J call TRBJ2-1, with TRBD2 matching over 8 bases. The V segment lost 4 bases and the J segment 3 bases; nucleotides outside the gene matches: 11. CDR1 SGHTA and CDR2 FQGNSA come from the germline V gene. The CDR3 length is 17 residues. This chain's CDR3 is CASSSTLLAGRYNEQFF. Written as DNA, the CDR3 is TGTGCCAGCAGCTCTACTCTCTTAGCGGGGCGCTACAATGAGCAGTTCTTC.

As regards this clonotype: A much larger clone is a single base away; this may be a read error. The chain has TRBV12-3 or TRBV12-4 and TRBJ2-1, with 7 bases aligning to TRBD2. The CDR3 loop spans 13 amino acids. The CDR3 reads CASSARGYNKQFF. For the CDR3, the DNA is TGTGCCAGCAGTGCGCGGGGGTACAATAAGCAGTTCTTC.

This clonotype occurred a few times. The V call is TRBV20-1, the J call TRBJ1-5; D perhaps matches TRBD1 (6 bases). This CDR3 is 14 amino acids long. Germline values: CDR1 DFQATT, CDR2 SNEGSKA (reference sequence). Trimming took off 3 bases at V and 0 bases at J, with 9 bases between the two ends. The CDR3 sequence: CSARGRGSNQPQHF. The DNA for the CDR3 is TGCAGTGCTAGGGGCAGGGGTAGCAATCAGCCCCAGCATTTT.

The chain employs TRBV7-9 and TRBJ2-5, with 7 bases matching TRBD1. With 5 bases clipped from V and 6 bases from J, the junction kept 12 bases outside the gene matches. The CDR3 is made up of 15 amino acids. Germline V gene data show CDR1 as SEHNR and CDR2 as FQNEAQ (reference sequence). The CDR3 nucleotides are TGTGCCAGCAGCCCCCGGACAGGTCTAGTCAAGACCCAGTACTTC. Its protein is CASSPRTGLVKTQYF.

This chain joins TRBV29-1 and TRBJ2-3; D remains unclear. With 2 bases removed from V and 6 bases from J, the gap between germline ends came to 6 bases. CDR3 length: 11 residues. CDR1 and CDR2 (germline): SQVTM, ANQGSEA. Here the CDR3 DNA reads TGCAGCGTTGAAATTACCGATACGCAGTATTTT. This encodes CSVEITDTQYF.